This section outlines one TCR beta chain sequence together with its context. Its antigen is not known. The intended depth for sequencing was 1 in 200,000 to 1 in 1 million T cells. Sequencing used immunoSEQ multiplex PCR; TCRdb keeps in-frame clones, though not all of them. The sample has fewer than 90,000 clones; roughly 84% are singletons. The data derive from a study of cytotoxic CD8 clonotypes in ibrutinib-treated CLL. Findings and limits, study-wide: Shared public clonotypes were rare, and on treatment they either got smaller or stayed the same.

The germline CDR1 and CDR2 sequences are MNHEY and SVGAGI. Trimming cost V 7 bases and J 7 bases, with 13 bases left between them. The CDR3 totals 12 residues. The sample in question was PBMCs, obtained before ibrutinib treatment. This clonotype originated in a human donor with chronic lymphocytic leukemia. The rearrangement uses TRBV6-5 and TRBJ1-2, with D perhaps matching TRBD1 (6 bases). The CDR3 nucleotides read TGTGCCAGCACTCTTGGGGGGCTTGGCTACACCTTC. Protein sequence: CASTLGGLGYTF.